This entry lists 16 T cell receptor beta chains sequenced from one sample in a study of shared clonotypes between healthy human individuals. The method was immunoSEQ multiplex PCR; TCRdb's version includes in-frame clones alone and lacks a portion of them. The data show about 2.1 million clones, 80% to 95% seen once. Positively selected for CCR7, the CD45RO-negative cells used as naive CD8 cells excluded terminally differentiated effector memory CD45RA+ cells. The material sequenced was naive CD8+ T cells from PBMCs. The receptors here all came from a man between 18 and 29 years old in good health. Some clones in this sample may be carry-over from other donors' samples.

The V call is TRBV27, the J call TRBJ2-7; TRBD2 is a possible D gene (5 bases). The ends were cut back, 5 bases at V and 3 bases at J, with 20 bases in the middle. The germline V gene encodes CDR1 MNHEY and CDR2 SMNVEV (reference sequence). The CDR3 is made up of 16 amino acids. This CDR3 reads CASSPGGGNNLYEQYF. The CDR3 region has the DNA TGTGCCAGCAGTCCCGGTGGAGGCAACAACCTCTACGAGCAGTACTTC.

V usage is TRBV19 and J usage is TRBJ1-2, with D uncertain. Germline assignment: CDR1 LNHDA and CDR2 SQIVND (reference sequence). The CDR3 is 11 residues long. V was cut by 4 bases and J by 6 bases, with 6 bases left in between. The CDR3 loop reads CASSRPDGYTF. The CDR3, as DNA: TGTGCCAGTAGTAGGCCAGATGGCTACACCTTC.

This rearrangement joins TRBV6-1 to TRBJ2-7, with 7 bases lining up with TRBD1. Germline V lookup: CDR1 MNHNS, CDR2 SASEGT. The V and J ends lost 6 bases and 0 bases, in that order; junction bases with no gene match: 8. CDR3 length equals 15 residues. The chain's CDR3 is CASRETGLDSYEQYF. The CDR3 DNA sequence: TGTGCCAGCAGGGAGACAGGGCTTGACTCCTACGAGCAGTACTTC.

The chain links TRBV28 to TRBJ2-1; TRBD2 matches at 7 bases. The CDR3 sequence is 15 residues long. The J segment lost 8 bases and the V segment lost 5 bases, leaving 12 bases of the junction unmatched. Germline CDR1 MDHEN, CDR2 SYDVKM. CDR3 nucleotide sequence: TGTGCCAGCAGTATTGGGAGGGAGGCAGGTTATGAGCAGTTCTTC. As protein: CASSIGREAGYEQFF.

The rearrangement links TRBV7-3 to TRBJ2-1, with D tentatively TRBD1 or TRBD2 (5 bases each). Germline CDR1 and CDR2: SGHTA and FQGTGA. The CDR3 extends over 17 amino acids. V lost 5 bases, J lost 7 bases, and 24 bases lay in between. The CDR3: CASSQGFGTQERNEQFF. As DNA, the CDR3 is TGTGCCAGCAGCCAAGGCTTCGGGACCCAGGAAAGGAATGAGCAGTTCTTC.

The gene calls are TRBV6-1 and TRBJ2-7; D perhaps matches TRBD2 (6 bases). This CDR3 is 15 amino acids long. Trimming stripped 7 bases from V and 0 bases from J, with 16 bases between. Germline lookup yields CDR1 MNHNS and CDR2 SASEGT. The DNA of the CDR3 is TGTGCCAGCAATCCGGCCGGCGGGAACTCCTACGAGCAGTACTTC. Protein: CASNPAGGNSYEQYF.

The chain links TRBV7-9 to TRBJ2-1; D is possibly TRBD1 (5 bases). CDR3 length: 14 amino acids. Per the germline V gene, CDR1 is SEHNR and CDR2 is FQNEAQ (reference sequence). The V end was cut by 4 bases, the J end by 7 bases, with 14 bases between. CDR3 sequence (DNA): TGTGCCAGCAGCTCAACGACAGCGCCAAATGAGCAGTTCTTC. This translates into CASSSTTAPNEQFF.

The chain joins TRBV4-1 to TRBJ2-1, with D perhaps assigned TRBD1 or TRBD2 (5 bases each). CDR3 length equals 15 residues. Germline V CDR1 and CDR2: MGHRA, YSYEKL. V lost 4 bases and J 1 base, leaving 11 bases between the germline ends. The DNA of the CDR3 is TGCGCCAGCAGCCCGAAGTGGGGGTCCTACAATGAGCAGTTCTTC. Translation gives CASSPKWGSYNEQFF.

Only one count was recorded for this clone. The chain has TRBV7-6 and TRBJ2-7, with D tentatively TRBD1 or TRBD2 (6 bases each). CDR3 length equals 15 residues. Germline V gives CDR1 SGHVS, CDR2 FNYEAQ. V lost 5 bases, J lost 4 bases, and 18 bases lay in between. The DNA of the CDR3 is TGTGCCAGCAGCACCGGGGGTAGGGGGAATTACGAGCAGTACTTC. This translates into CASSTGGRGNYEQYF. The variable domain in full, completed from reference TRBV7-6 and TRBJ2-7, reads GAGVSQSPRYKVTKRGQDVALRCDPISGHVSLYWYRQALGQGPEFLTYFNYEAQQDKSGLPNDRFSAERPEGSISTLTIQRTEQRDSAMYRCASSTGGRGNYEQYFGPGTRLTVT.

This chain uses TRBV19 with TRBJ2-1, with D possibly matching TRBD1 (6 bases). The V gene's germline CDR1 is LNHDA and CDR2 SQIVND (reference sequence). The CDR3 loop spans 15 amino acids. Trimming took 4 bases from V and 2 from J, leaving 12 bases between them. The chain's CDR3 is CASSRDRSPYNEQFF. CDR3 coding DNA: TGTGCCAGTAGTAGAGACAGGTCCCCCTACAATGAGCAGTTCTTC.

This clone has a single count. The chain links TRBV4-2 to TRBJ2-5; 11 bases line up with TRBD2. With V trimmed by 1 base and J by 2 bases, 9 bases remained unmatched. Germline V gene lookup returns CDR1 LGHNA and CDR2 YNFKEQ. The CDR3 loop spans 18 amino acids. In DNA, the CDR3 is TGTGCCAGCAGCCAAGGGGGGACTAGCGGAGAATTACAAGAGACCCAGTACTTC. It translates to CASSQGGTSGELQETQYF.

To note about this clone: The sample has other DNA sequences that encode this CDR3 too. V and J are TRBV9 and TRBJ2-2; TRBD2 matches at 13 bases. The germline V gene has CDR1 SGDLS and CDR2 YYNGEE. The CDR3 loop spans 16 amino acids. J gave up 4 bases and V 4 bases, and 4 bases lay outside the gene matches. DNA for the CDR3: TGTGCCAGCAGCTCCCGACTAGCGGGAGGCACCGGGGAGCTGTTTTTT. Amino acids: CASSSRLAGGTGELFF.

The chain couples TRBV13 to TRBJ2-7; perhaps TRBD2 as D (5 bases). V was trimmed by 5 bases and J by 0 bases, leaving 8 bases between them. The CDR3 covers 13 residues. Germline assignment: CDR1 PRHDT and CDR2 FYEKMQ (reference sequence). Written as DNA, the CDR3 is TGTGCCAGCAGCGGGGAGAGCTCCTACGAGCAGTACTTC. This gives the protein CASSGESSYEQYF.

The chain is built from TRBV29-1 and TRBJ2-7; 8 bases agree with TRBD1. J lost 2 bases, V lost 6 bases, and 9 bases had no gene match. The CDR3 runs 14 residues. Germline CDR1 and CDR2: SQVTM and ANQGSEA. CDR3 protein: CSVVQQGATYEQYF. In nucleotides, the CDR3 is TGCAGCGTGGTACAGCAGGGGGCGACCTACGAGCAGTACTTC.

The gene calls are TRBV27 and TRBJ2-6; possibly TRBD2 for D (6 bases). Per the germline V gene, CDR1 is MNHEY and CDR2 is SMNVEV (reference sequence). With 2 bases removed from V and 4 bases from J, the gap between germline ends came to 12 bases. The CDR3 sequence is 16 residues long. In DNA, the CDR3 is TGTGCCAGCAGTTTAATTTGGGGGGAAGGGGCCAACGTCCTGACTTTC. Residues: CASSLIWGEGANVLTF.

The chain is built from TRBV11-2 and TRBJ2-1, with D tentatively TRBD2 (6 bases). The CDR3 covers 15 residues. The germline V gene has CDR1 SGHAT and CDR2 FQNNGV. The V end was cut by 5 bases, the J end by 4 bases, with 15 bases between. The CDR3 loop is CASSPELAYYNEQFF. The CDR3 nucleotides read TGTGCCAGCAGCCCCGAACTAGCTTATTACAATGAGCAGTTCTTC.